These 5 T cell receptor beta chains came from one sample sequenced in a study of blood T cell repertoires in COVID-19. Only in-frame clones appear in the TCRdb table, and some are missing; sequencing was by immunoSEQ multiplex PCR. The table records some 350,000 clones, 91% of them present only once. The sample comprised peripheral blood. These receptors originate from a woman aged 18-35 years who had recovered from COVID-19.

For this clone: The same CDR3 is also encoded by other DNA sequences in this sample. The chain couples TRBV11-2 to TRBJ1-1, with TRBD1 identical over 10 bases. Germline V gene data show CDR1 as SGHAT and CDR2 as FQNNGV. V was clipped by 4 bases and J by 4 bases; unmatched bases: 3. CDR3 length equals 14 residues. CDR3 region: CASSSRTGGTEAFF. The CDR3 nucleotides read TGTGCCAGCAGCTCGCGGACAGGGGGCACTGAAGCTTTCTTT.

The rearrangement joins TRBV6-5 to TRBJ1-5; D not resolved. Germline CDR1 and CDR2: MNHEY and SVGAGI. CDR3 length equals 14 residues. V shed 3 bases and J shed 5 bases, with 11 bases lying between them. CDR3 sequence: CASSYSQRYQPQHF. CDR3 DNA sequence: TGTGCCAGCAGTTATAGTCAGCGATATCAGCCCCAGCATTTT.

This chain links TRBV27 with TRBJ2-1; the D gene is possibly TRBD1 (6 bases). In germline, CDR1 is MNHEY, CDR2 SMNVEV (reference sequence). The CDR3 covers 17 residues. Trimming pared 3 bases from V and 4 bases from J, leaving 19 bases between. CDR3: CASSFGRGSAPYNEQFF. The CDR3 DNA reads TGTGCCAGCAGTTTCGGTAGGGGGTCAGCACCTTACAATGAGCAGTTCTTC.

The chain has TRBV7-2 and TRBJ1-5; D is unclear. Trimming removed 5 bases at V and 4 bases at J, with 9 bases between. The CDR3 extends over 13 amino acids. Germline V gene sequence: CDR1 SGHTA, CDR2 FQGNSA. DNA of the CDR3: TGTGCCAGCAGCCCCGCGGAAAATCAGCCCCAGCATTTT. It specifies CASSPAENQPQHF.

V usage is TRBV9 and J usage is TRBJ2-5, with TRBD1 matching 9 bases. The ends lost 4 bases at V and 4 bases at J; junction bases unmatched: 5. The CDR3 covers 14 residues. Germline values: CDR1 SGDLS, CDR2 YYNGEE. For the CDR3, the DNA is TGTGCCAGCAGCCTTCGACAGGGGGGAGAGACCCAGTACTTC. Translating gives CASSLRQGGETQYF.